This T cell receptor (beta chain) was profiled in a study of cytomegalovirus exposure and HLA in healthy donors. Overall study: Among the approximately 400 donors who were genotyped, about 84% fell in the genetic ancestry cluster that is associated with self-reported Caucasian donors.

Primers included in the PCR were 60 Vbeta and 13 Jbeta primers. Clones were read by immunoSEQ multiplex PCR, and TCRdb kept only the in-frame ones, dropping some. The table records 140,000 to 150,000 clones, around four fifths of them present only once. The receptor comes from a woman aged 60-75 years in good health and CMV-seropositive. Input material: PBMCs.

CDR3 DNA sequence: TGCAGCGTTCCCGACAATGAGCAGTTCTTC. Protein sequence: CSVPDNEQFF. This chain joins TRBV29-1 and TRBJ2-1; no reliable D call. This CDR3 comprises 10 residues. Between the trimmed V and J ends, which lost 5 bases and 5 bases, there was a span of 4 bases. Germline V CDR1 and CDR2: SQVTM, ANQGSEA.